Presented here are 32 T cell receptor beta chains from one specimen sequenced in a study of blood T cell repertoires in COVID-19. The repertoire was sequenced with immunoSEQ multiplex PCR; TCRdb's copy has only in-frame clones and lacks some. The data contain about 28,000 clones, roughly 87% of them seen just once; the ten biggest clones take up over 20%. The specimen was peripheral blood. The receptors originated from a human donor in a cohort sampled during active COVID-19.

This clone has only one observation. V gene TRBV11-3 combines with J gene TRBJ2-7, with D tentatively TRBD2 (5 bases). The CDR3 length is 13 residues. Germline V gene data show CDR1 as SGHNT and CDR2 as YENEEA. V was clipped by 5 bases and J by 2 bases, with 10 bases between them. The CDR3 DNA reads TGTGCCAGCAGCCACCGGACTCCCTACGAGCAGTACTTC. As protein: CASSHRTPYEQYF.

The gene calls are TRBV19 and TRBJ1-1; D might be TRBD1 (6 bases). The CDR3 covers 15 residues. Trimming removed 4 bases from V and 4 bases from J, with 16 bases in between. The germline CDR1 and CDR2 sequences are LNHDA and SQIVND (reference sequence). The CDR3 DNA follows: TGTGCCAGTAGTACCAGGACAGCCTGGGCCACTGAAGCTTTCTTT. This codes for CASSTRTAWATEAFF.

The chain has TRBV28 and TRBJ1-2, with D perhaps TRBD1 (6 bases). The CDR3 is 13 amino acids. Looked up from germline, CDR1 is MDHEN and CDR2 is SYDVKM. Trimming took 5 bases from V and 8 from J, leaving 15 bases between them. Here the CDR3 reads CASSLGGGLGYTF. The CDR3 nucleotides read TGTGCCAGCAGTCTAGGGGGGGGGCTGGGCTACACCTTC.

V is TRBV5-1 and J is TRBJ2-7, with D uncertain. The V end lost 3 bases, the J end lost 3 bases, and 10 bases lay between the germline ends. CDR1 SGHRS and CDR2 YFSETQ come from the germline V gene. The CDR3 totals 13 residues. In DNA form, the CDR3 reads TGCGCCAGCAGCTCCCAGTCTTTCTACGAGCAGTACTTC. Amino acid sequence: CASSSQSFYEQYF.

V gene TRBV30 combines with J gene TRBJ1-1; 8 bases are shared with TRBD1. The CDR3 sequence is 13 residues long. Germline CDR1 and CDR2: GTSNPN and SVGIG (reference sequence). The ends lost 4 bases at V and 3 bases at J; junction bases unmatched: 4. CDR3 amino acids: CAWTAGGYTEAFF. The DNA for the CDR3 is TGTGCCTGGACCGCAGGGGGCTACACTGAAGCTTTCTTT.

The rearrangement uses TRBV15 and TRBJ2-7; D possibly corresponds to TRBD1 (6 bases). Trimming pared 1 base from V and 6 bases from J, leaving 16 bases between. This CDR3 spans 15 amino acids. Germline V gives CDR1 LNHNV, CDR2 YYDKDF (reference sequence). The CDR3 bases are TGTGCCACCAGCAGAGGGGGGCACGGAAGTGGCGAGCAGTACTTC. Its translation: CATSRGGHGSGEQYF.

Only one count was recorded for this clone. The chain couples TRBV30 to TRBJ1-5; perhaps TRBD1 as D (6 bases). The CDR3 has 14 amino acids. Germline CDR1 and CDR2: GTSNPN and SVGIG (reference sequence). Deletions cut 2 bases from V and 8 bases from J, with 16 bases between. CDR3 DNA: TGTGCCTGGAGTCGGTGGGGGCGACGGGAGCCCCAGCATTTT. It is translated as CAWSRWGRREPQHF.

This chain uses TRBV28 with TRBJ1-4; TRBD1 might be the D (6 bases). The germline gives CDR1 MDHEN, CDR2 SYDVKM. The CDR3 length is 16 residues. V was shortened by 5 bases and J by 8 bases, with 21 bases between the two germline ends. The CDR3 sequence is CASSTWRGGTKEKLFF. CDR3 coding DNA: TGTGCCAGCAGTACCTGGAGGGGGGGAACGAAGGAAAAACTGTTTTTT.

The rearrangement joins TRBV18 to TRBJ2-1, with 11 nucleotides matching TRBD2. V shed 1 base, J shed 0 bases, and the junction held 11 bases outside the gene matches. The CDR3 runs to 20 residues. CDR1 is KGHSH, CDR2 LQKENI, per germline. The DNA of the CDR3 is TGTGCCAGCTCACCACGGCGGCCTAGCGGGGGGATAAGCTCCTACAATGAGCAGTTCTTC. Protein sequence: CASSPRRPSGGISSYNEQFF.

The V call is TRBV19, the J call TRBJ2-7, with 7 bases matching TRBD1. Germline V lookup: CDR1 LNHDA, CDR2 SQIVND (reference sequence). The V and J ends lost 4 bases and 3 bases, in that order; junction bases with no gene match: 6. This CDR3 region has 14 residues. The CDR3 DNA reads TGTGCCAGTAGTACGCCGGGACAGTTCTACGAGCAGTACTTC. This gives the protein CASSTPGQFYEQYF.

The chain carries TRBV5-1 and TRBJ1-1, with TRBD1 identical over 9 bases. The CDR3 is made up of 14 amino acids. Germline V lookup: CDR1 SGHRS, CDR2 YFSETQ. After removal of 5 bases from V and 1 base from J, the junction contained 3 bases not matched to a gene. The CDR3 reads CASRGGQGNTEAFF. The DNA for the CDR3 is TGCGCCAGCAGGGGGGGACAGGGGAACACTGAAGCTTTCTTT.

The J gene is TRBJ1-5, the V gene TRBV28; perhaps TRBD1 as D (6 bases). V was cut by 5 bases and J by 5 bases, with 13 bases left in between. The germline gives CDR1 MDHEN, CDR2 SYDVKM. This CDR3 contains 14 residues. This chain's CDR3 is CASSPGGGHQPQHF. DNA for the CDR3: TGTGCCAGCAGTCCCGGGGGGGGGCATCAGCCCCAGCATTTT.

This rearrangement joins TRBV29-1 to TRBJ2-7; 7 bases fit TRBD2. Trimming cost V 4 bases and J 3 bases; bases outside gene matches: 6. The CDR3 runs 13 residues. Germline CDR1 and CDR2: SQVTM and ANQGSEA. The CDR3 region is CSVVTTGGYEQYF. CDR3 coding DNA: TGCAGCGTTGTCACCACGGGGGGCTACGAGCAGTACTTC.

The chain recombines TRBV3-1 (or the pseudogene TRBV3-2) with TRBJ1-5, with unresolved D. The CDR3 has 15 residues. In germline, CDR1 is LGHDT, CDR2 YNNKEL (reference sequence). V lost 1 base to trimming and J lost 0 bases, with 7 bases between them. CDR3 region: CASSQGRFSNQPQHF. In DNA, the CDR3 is TGTGCCAGCAGCCAAGGTCGGTTTAGCAATCAGCCCCAGCATTTT.

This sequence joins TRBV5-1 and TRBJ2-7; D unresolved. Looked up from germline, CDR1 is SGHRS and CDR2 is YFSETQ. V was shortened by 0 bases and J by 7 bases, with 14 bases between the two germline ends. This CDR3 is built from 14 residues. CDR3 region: CASSLASLLGEQYF. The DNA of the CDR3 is TGCGCCAGCAGCTTGGCGTCCCTCCTAGGTGAGCAGTACTTC.

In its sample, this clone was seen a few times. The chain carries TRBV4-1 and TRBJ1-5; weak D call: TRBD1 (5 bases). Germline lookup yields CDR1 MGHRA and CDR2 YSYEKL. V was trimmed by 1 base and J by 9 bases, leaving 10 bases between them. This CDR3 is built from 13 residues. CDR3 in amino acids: CASSQVQVSPQHF. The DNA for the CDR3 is TGCGCCAGCAGCCAAGTACAGGTATCGCCCCAGCATTTT.

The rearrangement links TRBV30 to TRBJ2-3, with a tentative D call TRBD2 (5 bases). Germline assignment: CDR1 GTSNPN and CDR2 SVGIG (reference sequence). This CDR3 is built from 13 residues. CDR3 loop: CGASLLGTDTQYF. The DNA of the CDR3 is TGTGGGGCCAGCCTACTAGGCACAGATACGCAGTATTTT.

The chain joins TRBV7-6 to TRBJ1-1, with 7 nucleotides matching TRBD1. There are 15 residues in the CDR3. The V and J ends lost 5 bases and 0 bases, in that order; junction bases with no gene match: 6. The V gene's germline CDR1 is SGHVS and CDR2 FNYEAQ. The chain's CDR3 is CASSPQGEVNTEAFF. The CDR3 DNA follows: TGTGCCAGCAGCCCCCAGGGGGAGGTGAACACTGAAGCTTTCTTT.

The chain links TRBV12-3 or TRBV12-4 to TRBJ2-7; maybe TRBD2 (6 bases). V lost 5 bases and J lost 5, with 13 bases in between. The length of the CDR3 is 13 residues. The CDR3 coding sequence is TGTGCCAGCAGTCCTAGCGCTTATAACGAGCAGTACTTC. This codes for CASSPSAYNEQYF.

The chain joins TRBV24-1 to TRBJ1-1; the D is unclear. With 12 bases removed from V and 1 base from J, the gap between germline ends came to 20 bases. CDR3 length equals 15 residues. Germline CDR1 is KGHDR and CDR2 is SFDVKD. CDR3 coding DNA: TGTGCCCCCGGAAGTAGTGGGCAGTCGAACACTGAAGCTTTCTTT. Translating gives CAPGSSGQSNTEAFF.

The DNA for the CDR3 is TGTGCCAGCAGCTTACGAAGCGGGGGGTTCACAGATACGCAGTATTTT. Its translation is CASSLRSGGFTDTQYF. The chain has TRBV13 and TRBJ2-3; 9 positions agree with TRBD2. The germline V gene has CDR1 PRHDT and CDR2 FYEKMQ (reference sequence). This CDR3 region has 16 residues. Trimming at V came to 2 bases and at J to 2 bases, leaving 5 bases not matched to a gene. Full variable domain (outside the CDR3, taken from reference TRBV13 and TRBJ2-3): AAGVIQSPRHLIKEKRETATLKCYPIPRHDTVYWYQQGPGQDPQFLISFYEKMQSDKGSIPDRFSAQQFSDYHSELNMSSLELGDSALYFCASSLRSGGFTDTQYFGPGTRLTVL.

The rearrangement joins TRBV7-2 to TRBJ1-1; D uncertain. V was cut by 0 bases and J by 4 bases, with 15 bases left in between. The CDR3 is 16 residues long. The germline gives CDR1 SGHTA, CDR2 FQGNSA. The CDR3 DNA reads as TGTGCCAGCAGCTTAGCGGGAGGGCTTGTTGGCACTGAAGCTTTCTTT. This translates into CASSLAGGLVGTEAFF.

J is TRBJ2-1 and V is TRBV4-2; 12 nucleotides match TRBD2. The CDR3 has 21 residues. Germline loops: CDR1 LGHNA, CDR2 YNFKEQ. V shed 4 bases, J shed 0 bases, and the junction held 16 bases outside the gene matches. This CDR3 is CASSLPGKRTSGALSYNEQFF. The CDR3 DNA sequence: TGTGCCAGCAGCCTGCCCGGTAAAAGGACTAGCGGGGCCCTCTCCTACAATGAGCAGTTCTTC.

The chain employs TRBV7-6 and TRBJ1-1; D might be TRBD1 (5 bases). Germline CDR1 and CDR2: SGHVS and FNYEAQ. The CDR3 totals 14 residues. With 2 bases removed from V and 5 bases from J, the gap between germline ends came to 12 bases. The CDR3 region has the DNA TGTGCCAGCAGCTTAAGTACAGGCGGAACTGAAGCTTTCTTT. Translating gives CASSLSTGGTEAFF.

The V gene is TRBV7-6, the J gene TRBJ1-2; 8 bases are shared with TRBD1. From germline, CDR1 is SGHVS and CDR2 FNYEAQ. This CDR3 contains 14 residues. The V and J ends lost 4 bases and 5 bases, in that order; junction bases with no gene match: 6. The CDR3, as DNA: TGTGCCAGCAGCTCCGGGACAGGAGGGTATGGCTACACCTTC. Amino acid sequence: CASSSGTGGYGYTF.

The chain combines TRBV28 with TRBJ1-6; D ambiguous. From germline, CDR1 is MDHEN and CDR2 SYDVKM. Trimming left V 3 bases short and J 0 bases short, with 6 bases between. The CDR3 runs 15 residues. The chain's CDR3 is CASSLVSSYNSPLHF. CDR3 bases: TGTGCCAGCAGTTTGGTGAGCTCCTATAATTCACCCCTCCACTTT.

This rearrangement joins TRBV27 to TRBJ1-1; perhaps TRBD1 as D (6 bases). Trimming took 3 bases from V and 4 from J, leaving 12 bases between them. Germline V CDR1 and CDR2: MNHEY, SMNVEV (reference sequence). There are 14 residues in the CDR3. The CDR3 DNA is TGTGCCAGCAGTTTCCAGGGGCTGGCCACTGAAGCTTTCTTT. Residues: CASSFQGLATEAFF.

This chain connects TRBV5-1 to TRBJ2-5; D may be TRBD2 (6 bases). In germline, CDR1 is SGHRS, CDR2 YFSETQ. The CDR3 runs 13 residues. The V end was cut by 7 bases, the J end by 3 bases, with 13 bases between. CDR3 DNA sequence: TGCGCCAGCTCCAGGGAGGAGAAAGAGACCCAGTACTTC. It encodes CASSREEKETQYF.

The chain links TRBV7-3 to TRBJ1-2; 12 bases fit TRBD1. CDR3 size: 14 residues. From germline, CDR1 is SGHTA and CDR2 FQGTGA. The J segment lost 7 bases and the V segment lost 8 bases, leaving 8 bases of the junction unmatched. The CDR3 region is CASGTGGQGAGYTF. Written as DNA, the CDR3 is TGTGCCAGCGGGACTGGGGGACAGGGGGCTGGCTACACCTTC.

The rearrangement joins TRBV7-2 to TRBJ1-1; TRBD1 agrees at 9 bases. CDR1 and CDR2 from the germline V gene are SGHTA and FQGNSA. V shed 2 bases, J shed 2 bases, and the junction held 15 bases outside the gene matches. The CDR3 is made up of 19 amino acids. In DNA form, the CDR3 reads TGTGCCAGCAGCTTAAGTTTTTCCGGGACAGGGATCGTAAACACTGAAGCTTTCTTT. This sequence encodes CASSLSFSGTGIVNTEAFF.

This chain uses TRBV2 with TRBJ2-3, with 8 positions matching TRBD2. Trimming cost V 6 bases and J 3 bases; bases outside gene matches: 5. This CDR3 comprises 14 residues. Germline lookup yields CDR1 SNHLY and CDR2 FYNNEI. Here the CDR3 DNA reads TGTGCCAGCAGGGCTAGCGGGTGGACAGATACGCAGTATTTT. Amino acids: CASRASGWTDTQYF.

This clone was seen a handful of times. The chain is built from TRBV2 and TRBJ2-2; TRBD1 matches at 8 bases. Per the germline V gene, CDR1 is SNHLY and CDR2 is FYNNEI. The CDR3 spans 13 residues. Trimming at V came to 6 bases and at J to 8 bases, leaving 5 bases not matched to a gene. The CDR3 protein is CASSRTGIGELFF. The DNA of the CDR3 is TGTGCCAGCAGCAGGACAGGGATTGGGGAGCTGTTTTTT.